This passage covers 13 T cell receptor beta chains from one sample sequenced in a study of early T cells in non-severe SARS-CoV-2 infection. From the 5' RACE reads, TCRdb called clonotypes with MiXCR, one entry per CDR3 protein. The sample carries 70,000 to 85,000 distinct CDR3 sequences, over 10% recorded once. Sample: whole blood. All receptors come from an adult who was a healthcare worker with PCR-confirmed SARS-CoV-2 infection or an uninfected control (not recorded which).

V gene TRBV12-3 or TRBV12-4 combines with J gene TRBJ2-5; D is ambiguous. The V gene lost 3 bases and the J gene lost 3 bases, with 8 bases spanning the gap. The CDR3 length is 13 residues. The CDR3 nucleotides read TGTGCCAGCAGTTTCTTGGGGAAAGAGACCCAGTACTTC. Its protein is CASSFLGKETQYF.

In its sample, this clonotype was seen a few times. This chain links TRBV7-2 with TRBJ2-7; D is unresolved. The CDR3 spans 14 residues. V was clipped by 4 bases and J by 2 bases, with 12 bases between them. Germline-derived CDR1 and CDR2 are SGHTA and FQGNSA. This CDR3 reads CASSYLFRPYEQYF. The CDR3 DNA is TGTGCCAGCAGCTATCTATTCCGGCCCTACGAGCAGTACTTC.

In its sample, this clonotype was seen many times. This chain joins TRBV6-2 or TRBV6-3 and TRBJ1-5; D remains unclear. V lost 5 bases and J lost 5, with 13 bases in between. This CDR3 comprises 14 residues. Germline V gives CDR1 MNHEY, CDR2 SVGEGT. The DNA for the CDR3 is TGTGCCAGCAGTGAGCGGGTCGGACATCAGCCCCAGCATTTT. It specifies CASSERVGHQPQHF.

This clonotype was recorded many times. This chain joins TRBV2 and TRBJ1-4; weak D call: TRBD1 (5 bases). The CDR3 consists of 13 residues. With 6 bases removed from V and 10 bases from J, the gap between germline ends came to 15 bases. Per the germline V gene, CDR1 is SNHLY and CDR2 is FYNNEI. CDR3 coding DNA: TGTGCCAGCAGGATACAGGACTTGGGAAAACTGTTTTTT. The encoded protein is CASRIQDLGKLFF.

This clonotype was seen many times. This sequence joins TRBV20-1 and TRBJ1-5, with TRBD1 matching 7 bases. This CDR3 contains 19 residues. Losses at the gene ends were 2 bases for V and 0 bases for J; bases not matched to a gene: 16. Germline-derived CDR1 and CDR2 are DFQATT and SNEGSKA (reference sequence). CDR3 protein: CSARRGGGQPFYSNQPQHF. CDR3 nucleotide sequence: TGCAGTGCTAGACGAGGGGGCGGTCAACCTTTTTATAGCAATCAGCCCCAGCATTTT.

A few counts support this clonotype. The chain recombines TRBV7-8 with TRBJ2-7; D remains ambiguous. This CDR3 has 14 amino acids. V lost 5 bases and J lost 3, with 14 bases in between. Per germline, CDR1 SGHVS and CDR2 FQNEAQ. CDR3 residues: CASSPRRQHYEQYF. CDR3 nucleotides: TGTGCCAGCAGCCCAAGACGGCAGCACTACGAGCAGTACTTC.

There are a few counts of this clonotype. The chain employs TRBV13 and TRBJ1-6; D gene unclear. Looked up from germline, CDR1 is PRHDT and CDR2 is FYEKMQ (reference sequence). There are 16 residues in the CDR3. With 4 bases removed from V and 4 bases from J, the gap between germline ends came to 14 bases. The CDR3 here is CASSSAGRGYNSPLHF. The CDR3 region has the DNA TGTGCCAGCAGCTCCGCCGGACGGGGTTATAATTCACCCCTCCACTTT.

The rearrangement links TRBV29-1 to TRBJ1-1; D is undetermined. Between the trimmed V and J ends, which lost 1 base and 6 bases, there was a span of 12 bases. This CDR3 is 13 amino acids long. Germline loops: CDR1 SQVTM, CDR2 ANQGSEA. The CDR3 loop reads CSVEVQLAAEAFF. In nucleotides, the CDR3 is TGCAGCGTTGAAGTACAGTTGGCCGCTGAAGCTTTCTTT.

This clonotype was seen a handful of times. Compared with germline, one end of the junction differs, possibly owing to a read error. The chain combines TRBV20-1 with TRBJ1-2; D is possibly TRBD1 (5 bases). CDR1 is DFQATT, CDR2 SNEGSKA, per germline (reference sequence). The CDR3 has 12 residues. The CDR3 DNA follows: TGCAGTGCTAGGGCTCGTGGGGCACTGTGGGACTTC. Translated, it gives CSARARGALWDF.

CDR3 region: CASSPDRASPLHF. The CDR3 nucleotides are TGTGCCAGCAGTCCCGATAGAGCTTCACCCCTCCACTTT. The genes are TRBV6-6 and TRBJ1-6; the D is unclear. Germline assignment: CDR1 MNHNY and CDR2 SVGAGI (reference sequence). The CDR3 is made up of 13 amino acids. The V end was cut by 5 bases, the J end by 9 bases, with 11 bases between.

J is TRBJ1-5 and V is TRBV2; D not certain. There are 15 residues in the CDR3. V lost 4 bases and J 0 bases, leaving 10 bases between the germline ends. Germline loops: CDR1 SNHLY, CDR2 FYNNEI. CDR3 sequence reads: CASSAGSLSNQPQHF. CDR3 DNA: TGTGCCAGCAGTGCCGGGTCCCTTAGCAATCAGCCCCAGCATTTT. Full variable domain (rest looked up from reference TRBV2 and TRBJ1-5): EPEVTQTPSHQVTQMGQEVILRCVPISNHLYFYWYRQILGQKVEFLVSFYNNEISEKSEIFDDQFSVERPDGSNFTLKIRSTKLEDSAMYFCASSAGSLSNQPQHFGDGTRLSIL.

The table lists this clonotype with many counts. The chain carries TRBV29-1 and TRBJ2-7; no clear D gene. The CDR3 has 14 residues. Trimming removed 4 bases at V and 3 bases at J, with 16 bases between. Germline V gene lookup returns CDR1 SQVTM and CDR2 ANQGSEA. The DNA of the CDR3 is TGCAGCGTTGTTATTGAGGTCCCAAACTACGAGCAGTACTTC. This encodes CSVVIEVPNYEQYF.

The chain recombines TRBV27 with TRBJ2-7; no definite D call. Germline CDR1 MNHEY, CDR2 SMNVEV (reference sequence). Trimming took off 0 bases at V and 6 bases at J, with 12 bases between the two ends. The CDR3 is made up of 14 amino acids. In DNA form, the CDR3 reads TGTGCCAGCAGTTTATCGGCGGCTTCTTCCGAGCAGTACTTC. Translated: CASSLSAASSEQYF.